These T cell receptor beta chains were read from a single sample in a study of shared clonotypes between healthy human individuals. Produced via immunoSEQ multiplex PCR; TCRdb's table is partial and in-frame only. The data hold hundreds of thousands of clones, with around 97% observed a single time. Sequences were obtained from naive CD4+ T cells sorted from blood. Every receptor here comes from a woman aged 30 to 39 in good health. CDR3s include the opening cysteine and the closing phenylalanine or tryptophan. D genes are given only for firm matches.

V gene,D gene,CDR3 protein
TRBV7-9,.,CASSFGQAYEKLFF
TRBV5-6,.,CASSAYNEQFF
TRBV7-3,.,CASSFPRDEQYF
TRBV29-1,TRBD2,CSVIGLADITDTQYF
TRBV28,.,CASSPDNYEQYF
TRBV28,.,CASSPEGDTGELFF
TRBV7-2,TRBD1,CASSLGPGQGYEQYF
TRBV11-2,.,CASSLQSGISGANVLTF
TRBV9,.,CASSEGGDSYEQYF
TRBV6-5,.,CASSPNGDQREQFF
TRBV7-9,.,CASTSWENDQPQHF
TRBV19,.,CASSIDRLEAFF
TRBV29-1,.,CSVLIGGDFTFF
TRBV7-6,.,CASSLGRGSYEQYF
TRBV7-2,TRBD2,CASSLASGVGQETQYF
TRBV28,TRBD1,CASSPPGGDAEAFF
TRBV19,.,CASNPDYNQPQHF
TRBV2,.,CASSEAGALTF
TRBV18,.,CASSPVDEQYF
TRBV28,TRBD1,CASSLQGARSYEQYF
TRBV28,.,CASSPTEYNQPQHF
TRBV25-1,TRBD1,CASSHRGPGELFF
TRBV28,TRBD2,CASSSPTSAIYEQYF
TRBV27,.,CASSRADRDTGELFF
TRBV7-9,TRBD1,CASSLEPGQFREGGQPQHF
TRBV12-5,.,CASGLVLGGRVEAFF
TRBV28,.,CASSSGGGTTEAFF
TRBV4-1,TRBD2,CASSQPAGRANNEQFF
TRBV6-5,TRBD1,CASSYGGQGMSTEAFF
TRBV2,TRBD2,CASSGTSGSSYEQYF
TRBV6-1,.,CASSPLGLSYNEQFF
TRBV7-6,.,CASSLASGSTDTQYF
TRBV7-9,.,CASSLDLGQGDTQYF
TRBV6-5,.,CASSYSHVQETQYF
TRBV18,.,CASSLLAPSVYNEQFF
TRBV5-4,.,CASSLQVNYGYTF
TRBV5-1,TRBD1,CASSSWTGLTEAFF
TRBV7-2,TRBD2,CASDRGLAGVDEQFF
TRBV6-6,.,CASLSKGGTSTDTQYF
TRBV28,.,CASSYSDYGYTF
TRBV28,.,CASSERDGYTF
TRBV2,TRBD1,CASSSRRTGEVGTEAFF
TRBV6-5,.,CASSYGPGGLYTQYF
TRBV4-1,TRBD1,CASKIRDRGTDTQYF
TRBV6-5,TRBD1,CASSFRPGQGGGYTF
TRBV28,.,CASSFFSGGGELFF
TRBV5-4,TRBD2,CASSKTRTSGGYEQYF
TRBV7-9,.,CASSFETQYF